This TCR beta chain was sequenced in a study of T cells after yellow fever vaccination. Regarding the study as a whole: Clonotypes shared by both compartments, CD4 and CD8, made up a small share. Though it reached lower strength, the secondary response hit its peak faster, day 5 versus 15.

This CDR3 comprises 16 residues. Looked up from germline, CDR1 is MGHRA and CDR2 is YSYEKL. Trimming cost V 0 bases and J 1 base; bases outside gene matches: 4. This clonotype was counted a few times. Its target is not known. TCRdb re-called the 5' RACE reads through MiXCR, storing one row per CDR3 protein. This table has around 320,000 distinct CDR3 sequences, approximately 11% appearing once. This chain connects TRBV4-1 to TRBJ2-7, with TRBD1 matching over 9 bases. The receptor was isolated from a man aged 18 to 29 who received the YFV17D yellow fever vaccine. The specimen was CD4+ T cells sorted from PBMCs, collected 45 days after the yellow fever booster vaccination. The CDR3 DNA sequence: TGCGCCAGCAGCCAAGAGCGGGGGACAGGGTCCTACGAGCAGTACTTC. As protein: CASSQERGTGSYEQYF.